Described below is a single T cell receptor beta chain sequence and its context. Authors' methods: Amplification of reference gene primers was used by the study to estimate nucleated cell counts. The repertoire was sequenced with immunoSEQ multiplex PCR; TCRdb's copy has only in-frame clones and lacks some. V and J calls and clone size are as listed in that table; D and trimming were resolved from the DNA. Of some 190,000 clones listed, roughly 90% are singletons. The data are from a study of blood T cell repertoires in COVID-19. As for the study in general: Samples came from the United States, Italy and Spain, spanning acute and convalescent COVID-19. T cells, B-cell-depleted T cells, or PBMCs provided the cDNA or gDNA that served as material.

V shed 2 bases, J shed 2 bases, and the junction held 8 bases outside the gene matches. The V gene's germline CDR1 is SGDLS and CDR2 YYNGEE. There are 16 residues in the CDR3. The sequence derives from a woman aged 40 to 50 who had recovered from COVID-19. The chain recombines TRBV9 with TRBJ2-3, with 7 bases matching TRBD2. Sequencing input: peripheral blood. CDR3 sequence (DNA): TGTGCCAGCAGCGTTGCGCTAGCGGATTACACAGATACGCAGTATTTT. Amino acids: CASSVALADYTDTQYF.